This passage covers 10 T cell receptor beta chains from one sample sequenced in a study of cytotoxic CD8 clonotypes in ibrutinib-treated CLL. Libraries were prepared by immunoSEQ multiplex PCR; TCRdb keeps only in-frame clonotypes and omits some of them. The sample carries tens of thousands of clones, under 75% recorded once. Sequences were derived from PBMCs, sampled after 12 months of ibrutinib treatment. These receptors were obtained from a human donor with chronic lymphocytic leukemia.

V and J are TRBV5-1 and TRBJ2-7; TRBD1 might be the D (7 bases). Trimming took off 0 bases at V and 11 bases at J, with 18 bases between the two ends. This CDR3 comprises 14 residues. Germline V gene data show CDR1 as SGHRS and CDR2 as YFSETQ. CDR3 sequence reads: CASSLAGGTDVEYF. For the CDR3, the DNA is TGCGCCAGCAGCTTGGCTGGGGGGACAGACGTGGAGTACTTC.

The rearrangement links TRBV9 to TRBJ2-1; 7 positions match TRBD2. The V and J ends lost 0 bases and 5 bases, in that order; junction bases with no gene match: 5. The CDR3 loop spans 15 amino acids. Per the germline V gene, CDR1 is SGDLS and CDR2 is YYNGEE. The CDR3 spells CASSVELAKDNEQFF. As DNA, the CDR3 is TGTGCCAGCAGCGTAGAACTAGCGAAAGACAATGAGCAGTTCTTC. Full variable domain (remainder filled in from reference TRBV9 and TRBJ2-1): DSGVTQTPKHLITATGQRVTLRCSPRSGDLSVYWYQQSLDQGLQFLIQYYNGEERAKGNILERFSAQQFPDLHSELNLSSLELGDSALYFCASSVELAKDNEQFFGPGTRLTVL.

CDR3 DNA sequence: TGTGCCAGCAGCTTAGATGCCTCGGACAGCAACTATGGCTACACCTTC. This encodes CASSLDASDSNYGYTF. The chain uses TRBV7-2 and TRBJ1-2; maybe TRBD1 (6 bases). V dropped 1 base and J dropped 2 bases, with 14 bases sitting between them. Germline V CDR1 and CDR2: SGHTA, FQGNSA. The CDR3 length is 16 residues. Full variable domain (missing parts from reference TRBV7-2 and TRBJ1-2): GAGVSQSPSNKVTEKGKDVELRCDPISGHTALYWYRQSLGQGLEFLIYFQGNSAPDKSGLPSDRFSAERTGGSVSTLTIQRTQQEDSAVYLCASSLDASDSNYGYTFGSGTRLTVV.

The V and J genes are TRBV28 and TRBJ2-1, with TRBD1 identical over 12 bases. Germline V gives CDR1 MDHEN, CDR2 SYDVKM. CDR3 length: 16 residues. Trimming removed 6 bases from V and 7 bases from J; junction bases left unmatched: 10. The CDR3: CASSPAGQGAGNEQFF. The CDR3 DNA is TGTGCCAGCAGCCCTGCGGGACAGGGGGCAGGGAATGAGCAGTTCTTC.

The chain employs TRBV7-3 and TRBJ1-1; the D is unclear. This CDR3 has 13 residues. The V and J ends lost 3 bases and 7 bases respectively, with 12 bases between them. CDR1 and CDR2 from the germline V gene are SGHTA and FQGTGA. The CDR3 spells CASSFGGVNEAFF. The CDR3 DNA sequence: TGTGCCAGCAGCTTCGGCGGAGTGAATGAAGCTTTCTTT.

The chain employs TRBV28 and TRBJ2-5, with D maybe TRBD1 (5 bases). Germline V gives CDR1 MDHEN, CDR2 SYDVKM. V was pared by 6 bases and J by 0 bases, with 17 bases between. The CDR3 loop spans 16 amino acids. CDR3 sequence reads: CASSGRAEIYQETQYF. The CDR3 DNA follows: TGTGCCAGCAGCGGCAGGGCGGAAATCTACCAAGAGACCCAGTACTTC.

This clone was counted between two and nine times. V and J are TRBV7-8 and TRBJ2-2, with 7 nucleotides matching TRBD1. Germline trimming cut 3 bases from V and 4 bases from J; bases unmatched to any gene: 2. The V gene's germline CDR1 is SGHVS and CDR2 FQNEAQ. The CDR3 runs 14 residues. CDR3 residues: CASSLGQLTGELFF. The CDR3, as DNA: TGTGCCAGCAGCTTGGGACAGCTCACCGGGGAGCTGTTTTTT.

The chain combines TRBV6-5 with TRBJ1-5; possibly TRBD1 for D (6 bases). Trimming removed 5 bases from V and 0 bases from J, with 11 bases in between. Per germline, CDR1 MNHEY and CDR2 SVGAGI. There are 15 residues in the CDR3. The CDR3 DNA follows: TGTGCCAGCAGTCTCCGACAGGATAGCAATCAGCCCCAGCATTTT. Translating gives CASSLRQDSNQPQHF.

This clone was detected only a few times. The rearrangement links TRBV2 to TRBJ1-1; no clear D. The CDR3 extends over 11 amino acids. CDR1 and CDR2 from the germline V gene are SNHLY and FYNNEI. Trimming removed 3 bases from V and 11 bases from J, with 10 bases in between. CDR3 protein: CASSEGFRAFF. CDR3 DNA: TGTGCCAGCAGTGAGGGGTTTAGGGCTTTCTTT.

This clone was detected once. The gene calls are TRBV4-1 and TRBJ2-3, with 7 bases aligning to TRBD1. J gave up 2 bases and V 0 bases, and 14 bases lay outside the gene matches. Germline V lookup: CDR1 MGHRA, CDR2 YSYEKL. There are 19 residues in the CDR3. The CDR3 DNA follows: TGCGCCAGCAGCCAAGATTGGGGGTTTAAAGGGGGCCACACAGATACGCAGTATTTT. Its translation: CASSQDWGFKGGHTDTQYF.